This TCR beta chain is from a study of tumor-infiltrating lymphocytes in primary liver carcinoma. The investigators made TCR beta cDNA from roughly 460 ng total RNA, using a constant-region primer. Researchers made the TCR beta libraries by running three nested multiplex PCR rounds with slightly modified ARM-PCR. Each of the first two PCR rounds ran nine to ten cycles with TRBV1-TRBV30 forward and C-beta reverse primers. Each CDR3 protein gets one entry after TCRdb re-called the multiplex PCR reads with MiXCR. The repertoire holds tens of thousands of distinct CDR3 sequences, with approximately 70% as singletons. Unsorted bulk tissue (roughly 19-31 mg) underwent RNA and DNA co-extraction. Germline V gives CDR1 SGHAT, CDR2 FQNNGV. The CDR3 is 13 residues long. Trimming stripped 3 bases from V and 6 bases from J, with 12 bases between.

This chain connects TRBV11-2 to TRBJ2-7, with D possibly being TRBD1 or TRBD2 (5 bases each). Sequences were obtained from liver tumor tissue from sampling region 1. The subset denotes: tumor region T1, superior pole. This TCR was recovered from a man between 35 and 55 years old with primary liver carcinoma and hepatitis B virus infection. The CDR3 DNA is TGTGCCAGCAGCTTCAGAGGGGCCACCGAGCAGTACTTC. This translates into CASSFRGATEQYF.